The 18 T cell receptor beta chains below were found in one sample sequenced in a study of neoadjuvant nivolumab and ipilimumab in lung cancer. The repertoire was sequenced with immunoSEQ multiplex PCR; TCRdb's copy has only in-frame clones and lacks some. The sample lists 25,000 to 35,000 clones; about 83% were seen once. The sample here was tumor tissue, taken after neoadjuvant nivolumab, alone or with ipilimumab, at or shortly before surgery. The receptors originated from an adult with non-small cell lung cancer.

The chain has TRBV5-6 and TRBJ1-5; 7 bases agree with TRBD1. J was trimmed by 7 bases and V by 4 bases; bases with no gene match: 5. Germline CDR1 is SGHDT and CDR2 is YYEEEE. CDR3 length: 13 amino acids. The CDR3 bases are TGTGCCAGCAGCCTGCAGGGGGTCCAGCCCCAGCATTTT. It specifies CASSLQGVQPQHF.

V and J are TRBV6-5 and TRBJ2-7, with D hard to call. V dropped 5 bases and J dropped 2 bases, with 4 bases sitting between them. CDR3 length equals 11 residues. Germline V gene sequence: CDR1 MNHEY, CDR2 SVGAGI. CDR3 nucleotide sequence: TGTGCCAGCAGTGGGACCTACGAGCAGTACTTC. Amino acids: CASSGTYEQYF.

The chain uses TRBV5-1 and TRBJ2-1, with a possible D match to TRBD1 (6 bases). Germline V gene data show CDR1 as SGHRS and CDR2 as YFSETQ. CDR3 size: 16 residues. Trimming took 0 bases from V and 4 from J, leaving 14 bases between them. CDR3 in DNA: TGCGCCAGCAGCTTGGAAATAGCAGGGGCGTACAATGAGCAGTTCTTC. This codes for CASSLEIAGAYNEQFF.

This chain joins TRBV5-4 and TRBJ2-7; TRBD2 is a possible D gene (6 bases). The germline V gene encodes CDR1 SGHNT and CDR2 YYREEE (reference sequence). CDR3 length: 14 amino acids. The V end lost 3 bases, the J end lost 2 bases, and 12 bases lay between the germline ends. The CDR3 region is CASSSPGVAYEQYF. Written as DNA, the CDR3 is TGTGCCAGCAGCTCTCCGGGAGTAGCCTACGAGCAGTACTTC.

The chain couples TRBV7-2 to TRBJ2-5; D might be TRBD1 (6 bases). The length of the CDR3 is 16 residues. V shed 1 base and J shed 2 bases, with 14 bases lying between them. Per the germline V gene, CDR1 is SGHTA and CDR2 is FQGNSA. For the CDR3, the DNA is TGTGCCAGCAGCTTAGTGGTTGGTACAGGGCAAGAGACCCAGTACTTC. Its translation: CASSLVVGTGQETQYF.

Only one count was recorded for this clone. The chain has TRBV18 and TRBJ1-1, with a weak D call TRBD1 (5 bases). CDR1 and CDR2 (germline): KGHSH, LQKENI. Trimming removed 3 bases from V and 5 bases from J, with 10 bases in between. The CDR3 is 13 amino acids. The CDR3 loop is CASSPQGRTEAFF. The CDR3 bases are TGTGCCAGCTCACCTCAGGGTAGGACTGAAGCTTTCTTT. The complete variable domain, with remaining parts taken from reference TRBV18 and TRBJ1-1, reads NAGVMQNPRHLVRRRGQEARLRCSPMKGHSHVYWYRQLPEEGLKFMVYLQKENIIDESGMPKERFSAEFPKEGPSILRIQQVVRGDSAAYFCASSPQGRTEAFFGQGTRLTVV.

The chain links TRBV15 to TRBJ1-1, with D unresolved. Germline-derived CDR1 and CDR2 are LNHNV and YYDKDF (reference sequence). This CDR3 is 14 amino acids long. Trimming took 7 bases from V and 0 from J, leaving 12 bases between them. The CDR3 is CATTHRSMNTEAFF. CDR3 nucleotides: TGTGCCACCACCCACCGCAGCATGAACACTGAAGCTTTCTTT.

V usage is TRBV29-1 and J usage is TRBJ1-2, with D perhaps matching TRBD1 (6 bases). Trimming cost V 3 bases and J 6 bases, with 11 bases left between them. CDR1 is SQVTM and CDR2 is ANQGSEA in the germline V gene. The CDR3 loop spans 12 amino acids. The CDR3 bases are TGCAGCGTTGATGGTGCAGGGGATGGCTACACCTTC. It encodes CSVDGAGDGYTF.

The rearrangement links TRBV28 to TRBJ2-7; D might be TRBD2 (6 bases). V was clipped by 6 bases and J by 3 bases, with 12 bases between them. CDR1 is MDHEN, CDR2 SYDVKM, per germline. The CDR3 loop spans 13 amino acids. The CDR3 DNA follows: TGTGCCAGCAGGGAGGGCCCGGACTACGAGCAGTACTTC. As protein: CASREGPDYEQYF.

CDR3 nucleotides: TGTGCCAGCCTTTACGACGGGGGGACTGAAGCTTTCTTT. This codes for CASLYDGGTEAFF. V usage is TRBV2 and J usage is TRBJ1-1, with D perhaps matching TRBD1 (5 bases). This CDR3 comprises 13 residues. In germline, CDR1 is SNHLY, CDR2 FYNNEI. With 8 bases removed from V and 5 bases from J, the gap between germline ends came to 15 bases.

The chain employs TRBV29-1 and TRBJ2-3; D is possibly TRBD2 (6 bases). V lost 5 bases to trimming and J lost 0 bases, with 9 bases between them. This CDR3 has 13 residues. In germline, CDR1 is SQVTM, CDR2 ANQGSEA. This CDR3 is CSVRAGSTDTQYF. CDR3 nucleotide sequence: TGCAGCGTTCGAGCGGGTAGCACAGATACGCAGTATTTT.

V usage is TRBV5-6 and J usage is TRBJ1-2; D uncertain. The CDR3 loop spans 11 amino acids. Germline CDR1 and CDR2: SGHDT and YYEEEE. Trimming stripped 9 bases from V and 5 bases from J, with 11 bases between. In DNA, the CDR3 is TGTGCCACTAAAAGGGAGTATGGCTACACCTTC. Its protein is CATKREYGYTF.

This chain links TRBV5-6 with TRBJ1-2; D call uncertain. Germline lookup yields CDR1 SGHDT and CDR2 YYEEEE. V gave up 1 base and J gave up 8 bases, with 12 bases separating them. The CDR3 has 13 residues. This chain's CDR3 is CASSLNTRGGYTF. In nucleotides, the CDR3 is TGTGCCAGCAGCTTGAATACGAGAGGAGGCTACACCTTC. Complete variable domain (other parts from reference TRBV5-6 and TRBJ1-2): DAGVTQSPTHLIKTRGQQVTLRCSPKSGHDTVSWYQQALGQGPQFIFQYYEEEERQRGNFPDRFSGHQFPNYSSELNVNALLLGDSALYLCASSLNTRGGYTFGSGTRLTVV.

The J gene is TRBJ2-1, the V gene TRBV7-8; 11 bases fit TRBD2. CDR3 length equals 16 residues. Germline CDR1 is SGHVS and CDR2 is FQNEAQ. The trim removed 10 bases at V and 0 bases at J, leaving 8 bases unmatched. CDR3: CATRGTSGSSYNEQFF. In nucleotides, the CDR3 is TGTGCCACCCGGGGGACTAGCGGAAGCTCCTACAATGAGCAGTTCTTC.

The chain recombines TRBV4-2 with TRBJ1-1, with D unclear. The CDR3 is made up of 13 amino acids. Trimming stripped 5 bases from V and 0 bases from J, with 7 bases between. Germline V gene data show CDR1 as LGHNA and CDR2 as YNFKEQ. CDR3 sequence reads: CASSGLLNTEAFF. CDR3 coding DNA: TGTGCCAGCAGCGGACTCCTGAACACTGAAGCTTTCTTT.

This clone was seen only once. J is TRBJ2-7 and V is TRBV6-6; 8 nucleotides line up with TRBD1. V was pared by 7 bases and J by 6 bases, with 11 bases of the junction left unmatched. Germline V gives CDR1 MNHNY, CDR2 SVGAGI (reference sequence). The CDR3 covers 14 residues. CDR3 bases: TGTGCCAGCACCGGGCTGGACAGGGACGTCGAGCAGTACTTC. Residues: CASTGLDRDVEQYF.

In this sample, this clone turned up a few times. The chain recombines TRBV7-9 with TRBJ2-5, with 15 positions matching TRBD2. The J segment lost 1 base and the V segment lost 1 base, leaving 7 bases of the junction unmatched. CDR1 and CDR2 from the germline V gene are SEHNR and FQNEAQ (reference sequence). This CDR3 comprises 19 residues. In DNA form, the CDR3 reads TGTGCCAGCAGCTTAGTAGGGGGACTAGCGGGAGGTCTCCAAGAGACCCAGTACTTC. Translation: CASSLVGGLAGGLQETQYF.

Comment on this clone: One junction end does not reproduce the germline sequence, and a read error may be involved. The chain links TRBV7-7 to TRBJ2-3; D might be TRBD1 (6 bases). This CDR3 is built from 16 residues. The germline V gene has CDR1 SSHAT and CDR2 FNYEAQ (reference sequence). The CDR3 is CASSPLETGVTDTQYF. CDR3 sequence (DNA): TGTGCTAGCAGCCCTCTCGAGACAGGCGTGACAGATACGCAGTATTTT.